This T cell receptor (beta chain) was profiled in a study of T cells in Graves' hyperthyroidism and ophthalmopathy. Study as a whole: It was at initial diagnosis, before any treatment, that peripheral blood was collected. General study results and limits: Peripheral blood also featured most of the thyroid clonotypes expanded above 0.001.

The CDR3 contains 14 residues. Germline CDR1 is SNHLY and CDR2 is FYNNEI. V was shortened by 8 bases and J by 5 bases, with 18 bases between the two germline ends. Exclusion followed for patients with uncontrolled infection, other autoimmune disease, pregnancy or lactation. Amplification of TCR beta CDR3 regions was performed using RNA transcripts as template. With the HTBI primer set, the TCR CDR3 went through a first round of RT-PCR. TCRdb ran MiXCR on the multiplex PCR reads and lists one entry per CDR3 protein. The sample contains over 700,000 distinct CDR3 sequences, roughly 37% of which appear only once. The table lists this clonotype with a few counts. Antigen: not known.

Sample: blood. The V call is TRBV2, the J call TRBJ1-1; D is perhaps TRBD1 (5 bases). The TCR originated in a man aged 18 to 35 with Graves' hyperthyroidism. The chain's CDR3 is CASLVGAGKTEAFF. The DNA of the CDR3 is TGTGCCAGCCTTGTCGGTGCAGGGAAAACTGAAGCTTTCTTT.